These 9 T cell receptor beta chains were sequenced from one sample in a study of CD8 T cells in Susac syndrome. Random hexamers served to reverse transcribe roughly 0.5 to 1 ug RNA. TCRdb re-derived calls from the immunoSEQ multiplex PCR reads in MiXCR, one entry per CDR3 protein. The sample carries 150,000 to 200,000 distinct CDR3 sequences, about 90% recorded once. The sequenced sample was CD4+ T cells from PBMCs. The receptors shown here come from a human donor in good health.

In the case of this clonotype: No conserved phenylalanine or tryptophan ends this CDR3, so it is likely a read error. This chain connects TRBV4-3 to TRBJ2-4, with D hard to call. Germline lookup yields CDR1 LGHNA and CDR2 YSLEER. The CDR3 extends over 18 amino acids. The ends were cut back, 0 bases at V and 0 bases at J, with 15 bases in the middle. The CDR3 protein is CASSQEPYTYLAKNIQYV. The CDR3 DNA reads TGCGCCAGCAGCCAAGAACCGTATACATACCTAGCCAAAAACATTCAGTACGTC.

The V and J genes are TRBV6-1 and TRBJ2-7, with 7 bases lining up with TRBD1. Per the germline V gene, CDR1 is MNHNS and CDR2 is SASEGT. J lost 3 bases, V lost 0 bases, and 5 bases had no gene match. The CDR3 loop spans 15 amino acids. For the CDR3, the DNA is TGTGCCAGCAGTGAAGCTAAGGGGGCCTACTACGAGCAGTACTTC. Translation: CASSEAKGAYYEQYF.

The table lists this clonotype with a few counts. The genes are TRBV19 and TRBJ1-1; tentative D call: TRBD1 (5 bases). V gave up 4 bases and J gave up 5 bases, with 14 bases separating them. Germline V CDR1 and CDR2: LNHDA, SQIVND (reference sequence). The CDR3 has 14 amino acids. Here the CDR3 DNA reads TGTGCCAGTAGTAACCCCAGGGAGCGGACTGAAGCTTTCTTT. Translating it yields CASSNPRERTEAFF.

The rearrangement links TRBV11-2 to TRBJ1-1, with TRBD1 matching 9 bases. Germline CDR1 SGHAT, CDR2 FQNNGV. Trimming took 5 bases from V and 1 from J; bases not matched to a gene: 8. The CDR3 is 16 residues long. For the CDR3, the DNA is TGTGCCAGCAGCCTATACAGGGGGCGGGGGAACACTGAAGCTTTCTTT. Its translation: CASSLYRGRGNTEAFF.

This sequence joins TRBV9 and TRBJ1-1; no definite D call. Trimming took 4 bases from V and 1 from J, leaving 11 bases between them. There are 14 residues in the CDR3. CDR1 is SGDLS, CDR2 YYNGEE, per germline. CDR3 DNA: TGTGCCAGCAGCCTCCACGAGCAGAACACTGAAGCTTTCTTT. Protein product: CASSLHEQNTEAFF. Drawing the rest from reference TRBV9 and TRBJ1-1, the complete variable domain is DSGVTQTPKHLITATGQRVTLRCSPRSGDLSVYWYQQSLDQGLQFLIQYYNGEERAKGNILERFSAQQFPDLHSELNLSSLELGDSALYFCASSLHEQNTEAFFGQGTRLTVV.

V and J are TRBV6-2 or TRBV6-3 and TRBJ1-6, with TRBD1 matching over 9 bases. The J segment lost 10 bases and the V segment lost 7 bases, leaving 5 bases of the junction unmatched. Germline values: CDR1 MNHEY, CDR2 SVGEGT. This CDR3 comprises 13 residues. CDR3 sequence: CASKRQGGSPLHF. The CDR3 DNA reads as TGTGCCAGCAAACGACAGGGGGGATCACCCCTCCACTTT.

This rearrangement joins TRBV18 to TRBJ2-3, with D perhaps assigned TRBD1 or TRBD2 (6 bases each). V was clipped by 3 bases and J by 0 bases, with 10 bases between them. The CDR3 has 15 amino acids. Germline V gene data show CDR1 as KGHSH and CDR2 as LQKENI. The CDR3 loop is CASSPRGTSTDTQYF. The CDR3 DNA follows: TGTGCCAGCTCACCGAGGGGGACTAGCACAGATACGCAGTATTTT.

This clonotype was detected once. This chain connects TRBV7-2 to TRBJ1-1; D may be TRBD1 (5 bases). Trimming took 0 bases from V and 5 from J, leaving 13 bases between them. Germline V CDR1 and CDR2: SGHTA, FQGNSA. There are 15 residues in the CDR3. The CDR3 nucleotides read TGTGCCAGCAGCTTAGCGGGCGGGGCGGGTACTGAAGCTTTCTTT. This translates into CASSLAGGAGTEAFF.

The V call is TRBV5-1, the J call TRBJ2-3; 13 positions match TRBD2. The CDR3 is made up of 16 amino acids. Germline V gene lookup returns CDR1 SGHRS and CDR2 YFSETQ. V was clipped by 3 bases and J by 4 bases; unmatched bases: 5. This CDR3 reads CASSSGLAGVADTQYF. The CDR3 DNA follows: TGCGCCAGCAGCTCCGGACTAGCGGGAGTTGCAGATACGCAGTATTTT.